This TCR beta chain was sequenced for a study of cytomegalovirus exposure and HLA in healthy donors. 60 Vbeta and 13 Jbeta primers were used in PCR. The data were produced by immunoSEQ multiplex PCR, yet TCRdb's version contains in-frame clones alone and is incomplete. The table lists tens of thousands of clones, just over 75% of them singletons. This TCR derives from a man younger than 40 in good health and CMV-seronegative. The source material was PBMCs.

The CDR3 DNA is TGTGCCAGCAGCACCGGGACAGGGACGAATGAAAAACTGTTTTTT. This translates into CASSTGTGTNEKLFF. V and J are TRBV7-2 and TRBJ1-4; 9 bases map to TRBD1. The CDR3 totals 15 residues. The ends lost 5 bases at V and 5 bases at J; junction bases unmatched: 6. Germline lookup yields CDR1 SGHTA and CDR2 FQGNSA.